This TCR beta chain stems from a study of blood T cell repertoires in COVID-19. About the research overall: Acute and convalescent COVID-19 samples came from the United States, Italy and Spain. From T cells, B-cell-depleted T cells, or PBMCs came the material, which was cDNA or gDNA.

TCRdb's table, derived via immunoSEQ multiplex PCR, lists solely in-frame clones and lacks some. The table records about 200,000 clones, approximately 82% of them present only once. The CDR3 is made up of 16 amino acids. CDR1 is SGHRS and CDR2 is YFSETQ in the germline V gene. The V end was cut by 4 bases, the J end by 3 bases, with 19 bases between. The material sequenced was peripheral blood. The V call is TRBV5-1, the J call TRBJ1-2, with a possible D match to TRBD1 (5 bases). This clonotype was obtained from a human donor in a cohort sampled during active COVID-19. CDR3 sequence reads: CASSPTPGGVDYGYTF. CDR3 DNA sequence: TGCGCCAGCAGCCCAACCCCGGGGGGGGTAGACTATGGCTACACCTTC.